The text below deals with one T cell receptor beta chain. The antigen is undetermined. The CDR3 is 14 amino acids. In germline, CDR1 is MNHEY, CDR2 SMNVEV (reference sequence). Trimming cost V 2 bases and J 8 bases; bases outside gene matches: 7. The data were taken from a study of T cell repertoires in ileal Crohn's disease. The study, taken as a whole, reports: Every patient over 26.8% clonality showed endoscopic recurrence.

Generated by immunoSEQ multiplex PCR, the TCRdb table keeps only in-frame clones and is missing some. The table records approximately 17,000 clones, less than 85% of them present only once. The TCR comes from an adult with Crohn's disease. The chain has TRBV27 and TRBJ1-2; 8 nucleotides align to TRBD1. Sequenced input: ileal tissue. The CDR3 DNA reads as TGTGCCAGCAGTTTAAGATCACAGGGGGGGGGCTACACCTTC. Translating it yields CASSLRSQGGGYTF.